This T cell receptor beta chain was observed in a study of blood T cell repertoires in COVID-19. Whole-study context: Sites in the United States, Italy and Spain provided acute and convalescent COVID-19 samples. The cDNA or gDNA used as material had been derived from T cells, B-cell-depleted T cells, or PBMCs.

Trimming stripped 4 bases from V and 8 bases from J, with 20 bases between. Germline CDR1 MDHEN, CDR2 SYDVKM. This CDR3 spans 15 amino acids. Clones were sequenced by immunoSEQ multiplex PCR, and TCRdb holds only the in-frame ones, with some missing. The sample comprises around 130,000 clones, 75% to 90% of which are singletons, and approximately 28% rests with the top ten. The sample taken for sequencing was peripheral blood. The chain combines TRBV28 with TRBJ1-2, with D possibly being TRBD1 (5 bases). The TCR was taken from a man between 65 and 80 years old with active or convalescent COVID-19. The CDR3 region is CASSSAVHNRGGYTF. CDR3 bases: TGTGCCAGCAGTTCGGCCGTCCATAATCGGGGGGGCTACACCTTC.